The 4 T cell receptor beta chains below come from one sample, sequenced in a study of blood T cell repertoires in COVID-19. TCRdb's table, derived via immunoSEQ multiplex PCR, lists solely in-frame clones and lacks some. The sample has about 220,000 clones; approximately 80% are singletons. The sequencing sample was made of peripheral blood. The receptor source for this set is a human donor in a cohort sampled during active COVID-19.

The V call is TRBV2, the J call TRBJ2-7; no clear D gene. Germline values: CDR1 SNHLY, CDR2 FYNNEI. V lost 6 bases, J lost 3 bases, and 15 bases lay in between. This CDR3 region has 14 residues. The CDR3 sequence is CASSPIIASYEQYF. The CDR3 DNA reads TGTGCCAGCAGCCCCATAATCGCTAGCTACGAGCAGTACTTC.

The chain joins TRBV5-6 to TRBJ1-4, with 7 bases that match TRBD1. The germline V gene encodes CDR1 SGHDT and CDR2 YYEEEE. With V trimmed by 0 bases and J by 8 bases, 4 bases remained unmatched. The CDR3 loop spans 14 amino acids. CDR3 loop: CASSLGRGREKLFF. CDR3 in DNA: TGTGCCAGCAGCTTGGGAAGGGGGCGGGAAAAACTGTTTTTT.

This clone was seen a few times. This chain links TRBV2 with TRBJ2-1; 9 bases map to TRBD2. The CDR3 is 14 residues long. From germline, CDR1 is SNHLY and CDR2 FYNNEI. J lost 7 bases, V lost 7 bases, and 8 bases had no gene match. CDR3 DNA: TGTGCCAGCAACGGCGGGGGGGCCCGGAATGAGCAGTTCTTC. Its protein is CASNGGGARNEQFF.

This sequence joins TRBV6-6 and TRBJ2-4; 7 bases agree with TRBD1. The V segment lost 6 bases and the J segment 6 bases; nucleotides outside the gene matches: 11. The germline gives CDR1 MNHNY, CDR2 SVGAGI (reference sequence). The CDR3 consists of 15 residues. This chain's CDR3 is CASRRPDRSGNIQYF. In DNA, the CDR3 is TGTGCCAGCAGACGCCCGGACAGGTCGGGAAACATTCAGTACTTC.